This T cell receptor beta chain was sequenced in a study of tumor and adjacent non-tumor tissue in lung cancer. Across the study: Histology: 12 adenocarcinoma, a couple of squamous cell carcinoma, 1 small cell lung cancer.

Study results and limitations: Significantly higher TCR diversity was found in tumor than normal lung. Normal lung showed higher cumulative top 100 clone frequency than tumor.

Per germline, CDR1 DFQATT and CDR2 SNEGSKA (reference sequence). The CDR3 spans 17 residues. Trimming took 4 bases from V and 3 from J, leaving 23 bases between them. The template was RNA from unsorted bulk tissue. The table lists this clonotype with a count of one. What it binds is not known. TCRbeta libraries were built with three rounds of nested PCR, modified from ARM-PCR. TCRdb itself ran the multiplex PCR reads through MiXCR, one entry per CDR3 protein. Here the sample spans 200,000 to 250,000 distinct CDR3 sequences, 70% to 75% being singletons. Sequenced material: lung tumor tissue. The sequence came from a man aged 55 to 70 with non-small cell lung cancer. The rearrangement links TRBV20-1 to TRBJ2-3; D possibly corresponds to TRBD2 (6 bases). The CDR3 coding sequence is TGCAGTGCTATACTAGTAAGGACTACCGGGAAGACAGATACGCAGTATTTT. Translating it yields CSAILVRTTGKTDTQYF.